The rows below give T cell receptor beta chains drawn from one sample of a study of cytomegalovirus exposure and HLA in healthy donors. The repertoire was sequenced with immunoSEQ multiplex PCR; TCRdb's copy has only in-frame clones and lacks some. The table lists approximately 160,000 clones, around 68% of them singletons. The sample was PBMCs. The receptor set was obtained from a man in his fifties in good health and CMV-seronegative. CDR3s include the opening cysteine and the closing phenylalanine or tryptophan. The D gene is left open where the match is weak. Clone size is given for some rows only: seen once, a few or many times, or a class if the clone is expanded.

d_call j_call v_call clone_size cdr3_nt cdr3_aa
NA TRBJ2-6 TRBV4-3 few TGCGCCAGCAGCCAAGATCTGAGCTCTGGGGCCAACGTCCTGACTTTC CASSQDLSSGANVLTF
NA TRBJ2-7 TRBV7-2 NA TGTGCCAGCAGCTTAGCTTCCCCCGGCGGGAAGTCGGGGGAGCAGTACTTC CASSLASPGGKSGEQYF
NA TRBJ1-6 TRBV5-1 NA TGCGCCAGCAGCTTAACCACGGGTGGAAATTCACCCCTCCACTTT CASSLTTGGNSPLHF
TRBD1 TRBJ1-1 TRBV28 NA TGTGCCAGCAGCTCACAGGGGCCGTCGAACACTGAAGCTTTCTTT CASSSQGPSNTEAFF
TRBD1 TRBJ2-7 TRBV29-1 NA TGCAGCGTTCTCAACAGGGGTTACGAGCAGTACTTC CSVLNRGYEQYF
NA TRBJ1-1 TRBV19 NA TGTGCCAGTAGCACCACTCGGAACACTGAAGCTTTCTTT CASSTTRNTEAFF
TRBD2 TRBJ2-7 TRBV27 few TGTGCCAGCAGCCAGAGCGGGGGGGGCGCCGAGCAGTACTTC CASSQSGGGAEQYF
NA TRBJ1-6 TRBV7-2 NA TGTGCCAGCAGCCGACAGAGACCTTCACCCCTCCACTTT CASSRQRPSPLHF
NA TRBJ1-1 TRBV9 NA TGTGCCAGCAGCTCCGGGGAGCCAATGAACACTGAAGCTTTCTTT CASSSGEPMNTEAFF
TRBD1 TRBJ1-1 TRBV6-1 NA TGTGCCAGCAGTGTACAGGGGGCAATGAACACTGAAGCTTTCTTT CASSVQGAMNTEAFF
TRBD1 TRBJ1-2 TRBV5-4 NA TGTGCCAGCAGCTCGGGACAGACGGGGCTGGGCTACACCTTC CASSSGQTGLGYTF
NA TRBJ1-6 TRBV27 few TGTGCCAGCCAATCCGGGACTCTGAAATCACCCCTCCACTTT CASQSGTLKSPLHF
NA TRBJ1-1 TRBV20-1 NA TGCAGCGCGTCTCTTCGGACTGAAGCTTTCTTT CSASLRTEAFF
NA TRBJ2-7 TRBV5-1 NA TGCGCCAGCAGCTTGGGGGGAGGAGAGACCTACGAGCAGTACTTC CASSLGGGETYEQYF
TRBD2 TRBJ2-3 TRBV19 NA TGTGCCAGTAGTACGCGGACTAGCGGGGGGTCTAGCACAGATACGCAGTATTTT CASSTRTSGGSSTDTQYF
NA TRBJ1-5 TRBV10-3 few TGTGCCATCAGTGAGTCCAAAGGACAGCCAAGCAATCAGCCCCAGCATTTT CAISESKGQPSNQPQHF
NA TRBJ1-5 TRBV7-9 NA TGTGCCAGCAGCTCACCCTGGGCAGGGTTCAGCTATAGCAATCAGCCCCAGCATTTT CASSSPWAGFSYSNQPQHF
TRBD1 TRBJ1-5 TRBV28 NA TGTGCCAGCAGGGCGACAGGGTCACCCCAGCCCCAGCATTTT CASRATGSPQPQHF
TRBD2 TRBJ2-3 TRBV2 NA TGTGCCAGTACAGGTGGACTAGCGGGCACAGATACGCAGTATTTT CASTGGLAGTDTQYF
NA TRBJ1-1 TRBV5-5 NA TGTGCCAGCAGCTTGAGGGGCGATGCCTGGAACACTGAAGCTTTCTTT CASSLRGDAWNTEAFF
TRBD1 TRBJ2-7 TRBV5-1 NA TGCGCCAGCAGCCTGGACAGGGGCTACGAGCAGTACTTC CASSLDRGYEQYF
NA TRBJ1-5 TRBV28 few TGTGCCAGCAGGCTTGGCTCATGGCCCAATCAGCCCCAGCATTTT CASRLGSWPNQPQHF
TRBD2 TRBJ2-2 TRBV29-1 NA TGCAGCGTTGAAAGGCGCGGGGGGACCGGGGAGCTGTTTTTT CSVERRGGTGELFF
TRBD1 TRBJ2-7 TRBV10-3 NA TGTGCCATCAGGGGGACAGGCTACGAGCAGTACTTC CAIRGTGYEQYF
TRBD1 TRBJ1-1 TRBV7-9 few TGTGCCAGCAGCCGGGGACAGGGAAGGAACACTGAAGCTTTCTTT CASSRGQGRNTEAFF
NA TRBJ1-2 TRBV19 NA TGTGCCAGTAGTATAGCAGGACACTTCGGCTACACCTTC CASSIAGHFGYTF
NA TRBJ2-2 TRBV9 NA TGTGCCAGCAGTTTTATCACCGGGGAGCTGTTTTTT CASSFITGELFF
NA TRBJ1-2 TRBV13 few TGTGCCAGCAGCTTATCAGGGATCAACTATGGCTACACCTTC CASSLSGINYGYTF
TRBD2 TRBJ2-3 TRBV28 few TGTGCCAGCAGTTTGGGTCTAGCGGGGTACCCAGGGGATACGCAGTATTTT CASSLGLAGYPGDTQYF
TRBD1 TRBJ2-5 TRBV5-1 once TGCGCCAGCAGCTGGGGACAGGGAGAGACCCAGTACTTC CASSWGQGETQYF
NA TRBJ1-1 TRBV27 few TGTGCCAGCAGTTTTATCGGGGGGTTAGACACTGAAGCTTTCTTT CASSFIGGLDTEAFF
NA TRBJ2-1 TRBV5-1 NA TGCGCCAGCAGCTTGGGGGGGCCAGGTGCCTACAATGAGCAGTTCTTC CASSLGGPGAYNEQFF
TRBD2 TRBJ2-1 TRBV7-2 few TGTGCCAGCAGCTTAGGGGGGGGTGTTAATAATGAGCAGTTCTTC CASSLGGGVNNEQFF
NA TRBJ2-1 TRBV13 NA TGTGCCAGCAGCCAAGGGCCTAGCTGGAGCTCCTACAATGAGCAGTTCTTC CASSQGPSWSSYNEQFF
TRBD1 TRBJ2-1 TRBV10-3 NA TGTGCCATCAGTGAGGACAGGGCCCCTTACAATGAGCAGTTCTTC CAISEDRAPYNEQFF
NA TRBJ2-5 TRBV15 NA TGTGCCACCAGCAGGAGTTTGTCAGGGATGTTAAAAGAGACCCAGTACTTC CATSRSLSGMLKETQYF
TRBD1 TRBJ1-2 TRBV13 NA TGTGCCAGCACCTTGCGAGGGGGCCAGGGAGATATCGGCTACACCTTC CASTLRGGQGDIGYTF
TRBD1 TRBJ1-1 TRBV7-9 once TGTGCCAGCAGCGCTGGACAGGGGGCTGAAGCTTTCTTT CASSAGQGAEAFF
NA TRBJ1-6 TRBV7-9 NA TGTGCCAGCAGCTCCCAGGGTATTTCATCCTATAATTCACCCCTCCACTTT CASSSQGISSYNSPLHF
TRBD2 TRBJ2-5 TRBV7-2 NA TGTGCCAGCAGCCTAGCGGGGGGGCGAGAGACCCAGTACTTC CASSLAGGRETQYF
NA TRBJ2-1 TRBV11-2 NA TGTGCCAGCAGCTTATCCAGGAATGAGCAGTTCTTC CASSLSRNEQFF
NA TRBJ1-1 TRBV7-9 NA TGTTCCAGCAGCTTAGAGATAACAGGGACAACTTTCTTT CSSSLEITGTTFF
TRBD2 TRBJ2-5 TRBV6-1 once TGTGCCAGCAGGACTAGCGGGGGCCAAGAGACCCAGTACTTC CASRTSGGQETQYF
TRBD2 TRBJ2-1 TRBV9 NA TGTGCCAGCAGCGTAGGGACTAGCGGGAGCAATGAGCAGTTCTTC CASSVGTSGSNEQFF
NA TRBJ2-5 TRBV2 few TGTGCCAGCAGTTCGGACCGGGAAGGGACCCAGTACTTC CASSSDREGTQYF
TRBD1 TRBJ2-4 TRBV5-1 few TGCGCCAGCAGCCCGGGACAGGGAGACATTCAGTACTTC CASSPGQGDIQYF
NA TRBJ1-5 TRBV5-1 NA TGCGCCAGCAGCGATGGTCAGGGAAGGCAGCCCCAGCATTTT CASSDGQGRQPQHF
NA TRBJ1-2 TRBV28 NA TGTGCCAGCACCCTAGCTACCAGTAACTATGGCTACACCTTC CASTLATSNYGYTF